A single sample is the source of the 20 T cell receptor beta chains below, sequenced in a study of blood T cell repertoires in COVID-19. Produced via immunoSEQ multiplex PCR; TCRdb's table is partial and in-frame only. This sample yields about 310,000 clones, of which 90% are seen a single time; 1% belongs to the top ten. The sample was peripheral blood. All receptors derive from a woman between 40 and 50 years old with COVID-19, enrolled during active disease.

The chain links TRBV6-6 to TRBJ2-5; 7 nucleotides align to TRBD2. Germline V lookup: CDR1 MNHNY, CDR2 SVGAGI (reference sequence). With 7 bases clipped from V and 4 bases from J, the junction kept 6 bases outside the gene matches. This CDR3 has 13 amino acids. The CDR3 is CASMTGGSETQYF. CDR3 DNA sequence: TGTGCCAGCATGACGGGGGGATCAGAGACCCAGTACTTC.

The chain carries TRBV11-2 and TRBJ2-4; 7 nucleotides line up with TRBD1. The germline V gene has CDR1 SGHAT and CDR2 FQNNGV. V lost 5 bases, J lost 1 base, and 8 bases stayed unmatched. The CDR3 sequence is 16 residues long. This CDR3 is CASSQHDRDAKNIQYF. CDR3 sequence (DNA): TGTGCCAGCAGCCAACATGACAGGGACGCCAAAAACATTCAGTACTTC.

The chain is built from TRBV18 and TRBJ1-5, with D maybe TRBD1 (6 bases). The CDR3 is made up of 17 amino acids. With 3 bases removed from V and 0 bases from J, the gap between germline ends came to 15 bases. Germline V gives CDR1 KGHSH, CDR2 LQKENI. The CDR3 DNA follows: TGTGCCAGCTCACCTACACAGGGAATTCTTAGCAATCAGCCCCAGCATTTT. Its translation is CASSPTQGILSNQPQHF.

This clone came up once. This chain connects TRBV7-9 to TRBJ1-1; 7 nucleotides agree with TRBD1. Per germline, CDR1 SEHNR and CDR2 FQNEAQ (reference sequence). V shed 4 bases, J shed 11 bases, and the junction held 7 bases outside the gene matches. This CDR3 is built from 12 residues. The CDR3 nucleotides read TGTGCCAGCAGCTCGGACAGGTTTTCCGCTTTCTTT. It encodes CASSSDRFSAFF.

This chain connects TRBV5-4 to TRBJ2-3; 14 bases map to TRBD2. V lost 3 bases, J lost 4 bases, and 4 bases stayed unmatched. The CDR3 has 16 residues. Germline CDR1 reads SGHNT; CDR2 reads YYREEE (reference sequence). DNA of the CDR3: TGTGCCAGCAGCTCCGGGACTAGCGGGGGCGCAGATACGCAGTATTTT. It translates to CASSSGTSGGADTQYF.

The chain is built from TRBV4-3 and TRBJ1-2, with 9 bases identical to TRBD1. The junction had 10 bases not matched to a gene; V was cut back by 0 bases and J by 2 bases. The CDR3 is 18 residues long. Germline CDR1 is LGHNA and CDR2 is YSLEER. As DNA, the CDR3 is TGCGCCAGCAGCCAAGATTTAGGGGGACAGGGAAGCAACTATGGCTACACCTTC. It translates to CASSQDLGGQGSNYGYTF.

The chain couples TRBV6-2 or TRBV6-3 to TRBJ2-6; the D is unclear. The CDR3 is 15 amino acids. Trimming took off 4 bases at V and 0 bases at J, with 7 bases between the two ends. The germline V gene encodes CDR1 MNHEY and CDR2 SVGEGT. The CDR3 DNA sequence: TGTGCCAGCAGTTGGCTCCCCTCTGGGGCCAACGTCCTGACTTTC. As protein: CASSWLPSGANVLTF.

The rearrangement joins TRBV7-9 to TRBJ1-6; TRBD1 agrees at 7 bases. CDR3 length: 17 residues. Per germline, CDR1 SEHNR and CDR2 FQNEAQ (reference sequence). J was trimmed by 12 bases and V by 4 bases; bases with no gene match: 18. The CDR3 DNA reads TGTGCCAGCAGCTCGTCAACCGGGACAGCTCGCTTCGGACCCCTCCACTTT. It specifies CASSSSTGTARFGPLHF.

The chain joins TRBV9 to TRBJ2-3; D remains ambiguous. The V end was cut by 4 bases, the J end by 0 bases, with 12 bases between. Germline CDR1 reads SGDLS; CDR2 reads YYNGEE. This CDR3 has 15 amino acids. The CDR3 bases are TGTGCCAGCAGCTTCAGACAAGCTAGCACAGATACGCAGTATTTT. It specifies CASSFRQASTDTQYF.

CDR3 amino acids: CASSLRDSKETQYF. The CDR3 nucleotides are TGCGCCAGCAGCTTGCGGGACAGCAAAGAGACCCAGTACTTC. The V and J genes are TRBV5-1 and TRBJ2-5; 7 bases are a match to TRBD1. Germline assignment: CDR1 SGHRS and CDR2 YFSETQ. J lost 3 bases, V lost 1 base, and 3 bases had no gene match. CDR3 length equals 14 residues.

V is TRBV27 and J is TRBJ1-6; 7 bases agree with TRBD1. CDR1 is MNHEY, CDR2 SMNVEV, per germline (reference sequence). V shed 1 base, J shed 3 bases, and the junction held 9 bases outside the gene matches. There are 18 residues in the CDR3. CDR3 protein: CASSLFSAGTDYNSPLHF. For the CDR3, the DNA is TGTGCCAGCAGTTTATTTTCCGCGGGGACAGACTATAATTCACCCCTCCACTTT.

The chain uses TRBV6-5 and TRBJ2-1; 8 bases align to TRBD1. CDR1 is MNHEY and CDR2 is SVGAGI in the germline V gene. CDR3 length equals 15 residues. V dropped 5 bases and J dropped 5; count of bases not matched to a gene: 8. In DNA form, the CDR3 reads TGTGCCAGCAGTACTCCGGGACAGGCCGACAATGAGCAGTTCTTC. This gives the protein CASSTPGQADNEQFF.

The V and J genes are TRBV19 and TRBJ1-6; D gene unclear. This CDR3 is built from 19 residues. V lost 7 bases to trimming and J lost 6 bases, with 28 bases between them. Per germline, CDR1 LNHDA and CDR2 SQIVND (reference sequence). CDR3 in amino acids: CASTVGFRGSGVVNSPLHF. CDR3 DNA sequence: TGTGCCAGTACCGTTGGTTTTAGAGGCAGCGGCGTTGTTAATTCACCCCTCCACTTT. The full variable domain, in which reference TRBV19 and TRBJ1-6 provide the parts outside the CDR3, is DGGITQSPKYLFRKEGQNVTLSCEQNLNHDAMYWYRQDPGQGLRLIYYSQIVNDFQKGDIAEGYSVSREKKESFPLTVTSAQKNPTAFYLCASTVGFRGSGVVNSPLHFGNGTRLTVT.

The V gene is TRBV28, the J gene TRBJ2-2; TRBD1 is a possible D gene (5 bases). V gave up 5 bases and J gave up 3 bases, with 13 bases separating them. The CDR3 runs 15 residues. The germline V gene has CDR1 MDHEN and CDR2 SYDVKM. The CDR3 here is CASSPPRRDTGELFF. The CDR3 nucleotides are TGTGCCAGCAGTCCGCCACGCAGGGACACCGGGGAGCTGTTTTTT.

This chain links TRBV7-9 with TRBJ1-4, with D possibly being TRBD1 (5 bases). Per the germline V gene, CDR1 is SEHNR and CDR2 is FQNEAQ (reference sequence). The V and J ends lost 3 bases and 4 bases respectively, with 9 bases between them. This CDR3 has 14 amino acids. This CDR3 is CASSLGGINEKLFF. The CDR3 bases are TGTGCCAGCAGCTTGGGGGGGATTAATGAAAAACTGTTTTTT.

This rearrangement joins TRBV12-3 or TRBV12-4 to TRBJ1-1, with 8 nucleotides matching TRBD1. V was pared by 5 bases and J by 4 bases, with 3 bases of the junction left unmatched. The CDR3 runs to 13 residues. CDR3 sequence reads: CASSPQGGTEAFF. The DNA for the CDR3 is TGTGCCAGCAGTCCACAGGGGGGCACTGAAGCTTTCTTT.

The gene calls are TRBV4-3 and TRBJ2-5; 7 bases line up with TRBD1. Trimming removed 0 bases from V and 7 bases from J; junction bases left unmatched: 8. Germline values: CDR1 LGHNA, CDR2 YSLEER. The CDR3 consists of 15 residues. The CDR3 nucleotides read TGCGCCAGCAGCCAAGAGGACAGGTCACTGGGGACCCAGTACTTC. This translates into CASSQEDRSLGTQYF.

In its sample, this clone was seen once. This chain joins TRBV21-1 and TRBJ1-5; TRBD1, the table's D call, was not compared with the DNA. TRBV21-1 is a documented pseudogene. The CDR3 is made up of 20 amino acids. The CDR3, as DNA: TGTGCCAGCAGCAAAGGGGGGCACAGGGGGACCCCTTATAGCAATCAGCCCCAGCATTTT. Its protein product is CASSKGGHRGTPYSNQPQHF.

The chain is built from TRBV4-1 and TRBJ2-2, with a possible D match to TRBD1 (6 bases). Deletions cut 0 bases from V and 0 bases from J, with 17 bases between. Germline loops: CDR1 MGHRA, CDR2 YSYEKL. This CDR3 has 19 amino acids. The CDR3 reads CASSQDPFGQIANTGELFF. CDR3 nucleotide sequence: TGCGCCAGCAGCCAAGATCCGTTTGGACAGATCGCGAACACCGGGGAGCTGTTTTTT.

In this sample, this clone turned up a few times. The chain carries TRBV19 and TRBJ1-6, with D tentatively TRBD1 (6 bases). CDR3 length: 16 amino acids. CDR1 and CDR2 from the germline V gene are LNHDA and SQIVND (reference sequence). V gave up 4 bases and J gave up 7 bases, with 17 bases separating them. As DNA, the CDR3 is TGTGCCAGTAGTACTGAAGCGACAGGCACGAATTCACCCCTCCACTTT. Amino acid sequence: CASSTEATGTNSPLHF.